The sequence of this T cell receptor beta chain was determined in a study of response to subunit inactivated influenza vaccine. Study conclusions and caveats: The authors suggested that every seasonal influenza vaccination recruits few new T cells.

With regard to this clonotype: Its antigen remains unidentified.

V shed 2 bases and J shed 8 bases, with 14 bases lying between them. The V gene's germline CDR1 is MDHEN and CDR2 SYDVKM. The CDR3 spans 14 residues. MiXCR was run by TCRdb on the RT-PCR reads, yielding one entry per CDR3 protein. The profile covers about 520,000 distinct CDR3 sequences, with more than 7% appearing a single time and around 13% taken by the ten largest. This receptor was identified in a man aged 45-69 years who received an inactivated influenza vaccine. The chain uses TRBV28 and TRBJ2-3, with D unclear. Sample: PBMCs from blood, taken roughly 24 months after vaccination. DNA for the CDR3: TGTGCCAGCAGTTTAAGCCGGCCGGCAACTACGCAGTATTTT. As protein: CASSLSRPATTQYF.